The 6 T cell receptor beta chains below were found in one sample sequenced in a study of beta chain features in type 1 diabetes. Expressed TCRB transcripts were sequenced because the isolated RNA had all been reverse transcribed beforehand. Profiled with immunoSEQ multiplex PCR; TCRdb holds only in-frame clones, not every one. The sample has hundreds of thousands of clones, roughly 12% seen once. The sample consisted of naive CD4+ T cells from blood. These receptor sequences come from a man aged 18 to 30 in good health.

This clone was counted between two and nine times. The chain joins TRBV19 to TRBJ2-7, with 11 bases fitting TRBD2. The CDR3 runs 16 residues. Germline CDR1 and CDR2: LNHDA and SQIVND (reference sequence). V lost 5 bases to trimming and J lost 5 bases; unmatched junction nucleotides: 11. In DNA form, the CDR3 reads TGTGCCAGTAGTGCGGGACTAGCGGCGATCGGCAACGAGCAGTACTTC. Its protein is CASSAGLAAIGNEQYF.

This clone has only a few counts. The V and J genes are TRBV13 and TRBJ2-6; D is ambiguous. Trimming removed 3 bases from V and 0 bases from J, with 6 bases in between. The CDR3 contains 15 residues. Germline assignment: CDR1 PRHDT and CDR2 FYEKMQ (reference sequence). CDR3 residues: CASSFWSSGANVLTF. In nucleotides, the CDR3 is TGTGCCAGCAGCTTTTGGAGCTCTGGGGCCAACGTCCTGACTTTC.

This clone came up a few times. V usage is TRBV11-2 and J usage is TRBJ1-2; weak D call: TRBD1 (5 bases). V was cut by 0 bases and J by 0 bases, with 14 bases left in between. The CDR3 covers 17 residues. CDR1 is SGHAT, CDR2 FQNNGV, per germline. CDR3 sequence reads: CASSLEGAARANYGYTF. CDR3 sequence (DNA): TGTGCCAGCAGCTTAGAAGGGGCCGCCCGAGCTAACTATGGCTACACCTTC. The variable domain in full, completed from reference TRBV11-2 and TRBJ1-2, reads EAGVAQSPRYKIIEKRQSVAFWCNPISGHATLYWYQQILGQGPKLLIQFQNNGVVDDSQLPKDRFSAERLKGVDSTLKIQPAKLEDSAVYLCASSLEGAARANYGYTFGSGTRLTVV.

The rearrangement links TRBV6-6 to TRBJ2-2; D may be TRBD2 (5 bases). Per germline, CDR1 MNHNY and CDR2 SVGAGI (reference sequence). The CDR3 runs to 14 residues. V lost 6 bases and J lost 0, with 8 bases in between. DNA of the CDR3: TGTGCCAGCAGGGGAGCCACGAACACCGGGGAGCTGTTTTTT. Its translation: CASRGATNTGELFF.

The chain has TRBV19 and TRBJ1-5; D uncertain. The CDR3 contains 14 residues. Germline V gene sequence: CDR1 LNHDA, CDR2 SQIVND (reference sequence). V lost 2 bases, J lost 2 bases, and 7 bases lay in between. The CDR3 nucleotides read TGTGCCAGTAGTATATCGCGAGGCAATCAGCCCCAGCATTTT. Translating it yields CASSISRGNQPQHF.

This clone came up a few times. The V gene is TRBV9, the J gene TRBJ2-7; perhaps TRBD2 as D (5 bases). CDR3 size: 12 residues. The germline V gene encodes CDR1 SGDLS and CDR2 YYNGEE. V gave up 2 bases and J gave up 3 bases, with 6 bases separating them. The CDR3 region is CASSVGGYEQYF. The CDR3 nucleotides are TGTGCCAGCAGCGTCGGAGGCTACGAGCAGTACTTC.